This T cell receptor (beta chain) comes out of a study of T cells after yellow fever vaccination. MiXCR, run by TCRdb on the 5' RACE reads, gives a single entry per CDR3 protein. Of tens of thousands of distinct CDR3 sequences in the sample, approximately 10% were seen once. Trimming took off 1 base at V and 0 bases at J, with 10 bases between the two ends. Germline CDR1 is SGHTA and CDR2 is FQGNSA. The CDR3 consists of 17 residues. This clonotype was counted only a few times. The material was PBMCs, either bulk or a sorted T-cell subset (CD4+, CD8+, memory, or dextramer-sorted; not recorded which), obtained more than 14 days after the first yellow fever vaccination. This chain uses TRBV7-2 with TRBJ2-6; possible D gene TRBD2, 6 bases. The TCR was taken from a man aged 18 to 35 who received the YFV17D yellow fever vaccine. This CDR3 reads CASSLGPGVSGANVLTF. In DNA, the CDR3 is TGTGCCAGCAGCTTAGGCCCGGGAGTCTCTGGGGCCAACGTCCTGACTTTC.